This passage covers 27 T cell receptor beta chains from one sample sequenced in a study of T cell changes during pregnancy in multiple sclerosis. Here immunoSEQ multiplex PCR was the method, and the copy in TCRdb shows in-frame clones only, minus some. The sample holds more than 95,000 clones, about 93% seen once. Source: peripheral blood, taken after pregnancy. These receptors came from a female donor with multiple sclerosis, enrolled in a pregnancy study.

In DNA form, the CDR3 reads TGTGCCAGCAGCCCTTACGGCAGGGGTGGGGAAAAACTGTTTTTT. Amino acids: CASSPYGRGGEKLFF. The gene calls are TRBV28 and TRBJ1-4, with D possibly matching TRBD1 (6 bases). Germline-derived CDR1 and CDR2 are MDHEN and SYDVKM. This CDR3 contains 15 residues. Trimming pared 6 bases from V and 8 bases from J, leaving 19 bases between.

For the CDR3, the DNA is TGTGCCAGCAGAGCCCGCTACGAGCAGTACTTC. This encodes CASRARYEQYF. The V gene is TRBV27, the J gene TRBJ2-7; D call uncertain. Germline CDR1 is MNHEY and CDR2 is SMNVEV (reference sequence). The CDR3 extends over 11 amino acids. V was cut by 6 bases and J by 3 bases, with 6 bases left in between.

The chain is built from TRBV6-1 and TRBJ2-5, with TRBD1 matching 9 bases. The V gene's germline CDR1 is MNHNS and CDR2 SASEGT. The CDR3 is made up of 14 amino acids. With 4 bases clipped from V and 2 bases from J, the junction kept 2 bases outside the gene matches. The CDR3 loop reads CASSGGTGQETQYF. The CDR3 DNA reads TGTGCCAGCAGTGGCGGGACAGGGCAAGAGACCCAGTACTTC.

The chain joins TRBV10-3 to TRBJ1-1; TRBD1 matches 7 bases. CDR3 length: 14 amino acids. V was clipped by 6 bases and J by 1 base; unmatched bases: 5. Germline V gives CDR1 ENHRY, CDR2 SYGVKD. DNA for the CDR3: TGTGCCATCAGCAAAGGGACAGCGAACACTGAAGCTTTCTTT. It encodes CAISKGTANTEAFF.

The chain is built from TRBV7-9 and TRBJ2-7; possible D gene TRBD2, 5 bases. From germline, CDR1 is SEHNR and CDR2 FQNEAQ (reference sequence). The CDR3 sequence is 14 residues long. The V and J ends lost 0 bases and 6 bases respectively, with 12 bases between them. CDR3 protein: CASSLAGEVSEQYF. The CDR3 bases are TGTGCCAGCAGCTTAGCGGGAGAGGTCTCCGAGCAGTACTTC.

The rearrangement links TRBV19 to TRBJ1-5; 11 bases agree with TRBD1. V dropped 1 base and J dropped 5; count of bases not matched to a gene: 7. In germline, CDR1 is LNHDA, CDR2 SQIVND (reference sequence). CDR3 length equals 17 residues. DNA for the CDR3: TGTGCCAGTAGTATAGTAGGACAGGGGGCTCGAGATCAGCCCCAGCATTTT. This sequence encodes CASSIVGQGARDQPQHF.

This rearrangement joins TRBV11-3 to TRBJ2-7; 8 positions agree with TRBD1. The CDR3 sequence is 13 residues long. The V gene's germline CDR1 is SGHNT and CDR2 YENEEA. Unmatched junction bases numbered 4, after V lost 5 bases and J lost 4 bases. CDR3: CASSLTGVYEQYF. The DNA of the CDR3 is TGTGCCAGCAGCCTGACAGGGGTGTACGAGCAGTACTTC.

The chain has TRBV5-4 and TRBJ2-1; 7 bases line up with TRBD2. The CDR3 is 13 residues long. The V segment lost 1 base and the J segment 9 bases; nucleotides outside the gene matches: 4. Germline V gene sequence: CDR1 SGHNT, CDR2 YYREEE (reference sequence). CDR3 region: CASSLSLAVEQFF. In DNA form, the CDR3 reads TGTGCCAGCAGCTTGAGTCTAGCGGTTGAGCAGTTCTTC.

The chain employs TRBV10-2 and TRBJ2-3; 9 bases agree with TRBD1. The trim removed 7 bases at V and 4 bases at J, leaving 3 bases unmatched. The CDR3 consists of 13 residues. Germline CDR1 and CDR2: WSHSY and SAAADI. Here the CDR3 reads CASNTGGADTQYF. CDR3 sequence (DNA): TGCGCCAGCAATACAGGGGGCGCAGATACGCAGTATTTT.

This chain uses TRBV18 with TRBJ1-2; a possible D gene is TRBD1 (6 bases). V gave up 1 base and J gave up 0 bases, with 12 bases separating them. The germline V gene encodes CDR1 KGHSH and CDR2 LQKENI. The CDR3 extends over 16 amino acids. CDR3 in DNA: TGTGCCAGCTCACCACTGTCAGGGGAAGCTAACTATGGCTACACCTTC. Its translation is CASSPLSGEANYGYTF.

In DNA form, the CDR3 reads TGTGCCAGCATTGGGACTAGCGGGGGGTGTAGCGAGCAGTACTTC. This translates into CASIGTSGGCSEQYF. The genes are TRBV21-1 and TRBJ2-7; TRBD2, the D gene given by the table, was not confirmed from the DNA. TRBV21-1 is shown as a pseudogene. CDR3 length equals 15 residues.

The gene calls are TRBV9 and TRBJ1-2; D possibly corresponds to TRBD1 (6 bases). The CDR3 totals 12 residues. V shed 5 bases and J shed 7 bases, with 12 bases lying between them. Germline assignment: CDR1 SGDLS and CDR2 YYNGEE. For the CDR3, the DNA is TGTGCCAGCAGTAGTACAGGGAGTGGCTACACCTTC. It encodes CASSSTGSGYTF. Full variable domain (missing parts from reference TRBV9 and TRBJ1-2): DSGVTQTPKHLITATGQRVTLRCSPRSGDLSVYWYQQSLDQGLQFLIQYYNGEERAKGNILERFSAQQFPDLHSELNLSSLELGDSALYFCASSSTGSGYTFGSGTRLTVV.

The V and J genes are TRBV5-6 and TRBJ2-6; D is perhaps TRBD2 (6 bases). CDR1 SGHDT and CDR2 YYEEEE come from the germline V gene. V lost 0 bases to trimming and J lost 4 bases, with 11 bases between them. This CDR3 has 16 residues. The CDR3 DNA reads TGTGCCAGCAGCTTGGCCGGAGGGGTCGGGGCCAACGTCCTGACTTTC. As protein: CASSLAGGVGANVLTF.

This clone was detected once. The chain has TRBV19 and TRBJ2-7, with 13 bases identical to TRBD2. Unmatched junction bases numbered 3, after V lost 3 bases and J lost 4 bases. The CDR3 runs 15 residues. CDR1 is LNHDA, CDR2 SQIVND, per germline (reference sequence). CDR3 nucleotides: TGTGCCAGTAGTATGATACTAGCGGGAGGGTACGAGCAGTACTTC. This gives the protein CASSMILAGGYEQYF.

V is TRBV9 and J is TRBJ2-1; 14 bases are a match to TRBD2. Trimming removed 3 bases from V and 5 bases from J; junction bases left unmatched: 4. In germline, CDR1 is SGDLS, CDR2 YYNGEE. There are 16 residues in the CDR3. CDR3 region: CASSEGLAGADNEQFF. CDR3 coding DNA: TGTGCCAGCAGCGAGGGACTAGCGGGAGCGGACAATGAGCAGTTCTTC.

Here the CDR3 DNA reads TGTGCCAGCAGTATGATCGACCGGCCCGGGAGGGGGGCTTTCTTT. It yields the protein CASSMIDRPGRGAFF. This rearrangement joins TRBV6-1 to TRBJ1-1, with a weak D call TRBD1 (6 bases). The germline V gene has CDR1 MNHNS and CDR2 SASEGT. Trimming took 5 bases from V and 11 from J, leaving 24 bases between them. This CDR3 contains 15 residues.

CDR3 loop: CASSSSVLETQYF. CDR3 DNA: TGTGCCAGCAGCTCCTCCGTATTGGAGACCCAGTACTTC. This chain joins TRBV7-9 and TRBJ2-5; no firm D call. Trimming pared 4 bases from V and 5 bases from J, leaving 11 bases between. This CDR3 is 13 amino acids long. Germline CDR1 and CDR2: SEHNR and FQNEAQ (reference sequence).

The V and J genes are TRBV11-2 and TRBJ2-1, with D possibly matching TRBD2 (6 bases). Trimming pared 3 bases from V and 5 bases from J, leaving 14 bases between. Germline lookup yields CDR1 SGHAT and CDR2 FQNNGV. This CDR3 contains 15 residues. CDR3 sequence (DNA): TGTGCCAGCAGCTTTGATTGGGGGGTCAACAATGAGCAGTTCTTC. The encoded protein is CASSFDWGVNNEQFF.

The chain links TRBV27 to TRBJ1-2; no definite D call. Trimming left V 0 bases short and J 8 bases short, with 10 bases between. The CDR3 is made up of 13 amino acids. Germline V lookup: CDR1 MNHEY, CDR2 SMNVEV (reference sequence). The CDR3 DNA reads as TGTGCCAGCAGTTTATCCGGTTCGGGAGGCTACACCTTC. Its protein product is CASSLSGSGGYTF.

A word on this clone: Other DNA sequences within the sample encode an identical CDR3. V gene TRBV6-5 combines with J gene TRBJ2-7; TRBD1 aligns across 10 bases. The CDR3 is 14 amino acids. V dropped 2 bases and J dropped 4; count of bases not matched to a gene: 2. Germline CDR1 and CDR2: MNHEY and SVGAGI. The CDR3 sequence is CASSYRDRGYEQYF. The CDR3 DNA is TGTGCCAGCAGTTACCGGGACAGGGGTTACGAGCAGTACTTC.

The J gene is TRBJ2-1, the V gene TRBV19; maybe TRBD1 (5 bases). Trimming took off 8 bases at V and 2 bases at J, with 16 bases between the two ends. Germline lookup yields CDR1 LNHDA and CDR2 SQIVND (reference sequence). This CDR3 spans 15 amino acids. The CDR3 coding sequence is TGTGCCAGTGATGACAGCAACGTCCCCTACAATGAGCAGTTCTTC. It specifies CASDDSNVPYNEQFF.

This sequence joins TRBV27 and TRBJ2-2; 12 bases line up with TRBD2. Losses at the gene ends were 0 bases for V and 6 bases for J; bases not matched to a gene: 5. From germline, CDR1 is MNHEY and CDR2 SMNVEV (reference sequence). The CDR3 spans 17 residues. The DNA for the CDR3 is TGTGCCAGCAGTTTATCCCGACTAGCGGGAGACCCCGGGGAGCTGTTTTTT. Amino acid sequence: CASSLSRLAGDPGELFF.

The chain couples TRBV5-1 to TRBJ2-5, with 7 positions matching TRBD2. This CDR3 has 16 residues. J was trimmed by 0 bases and V by 4 bases; bases with no gene match: 9. CDR1 is SGHRS, CDR2 YFSETQ, per germline. The CDR3 protein is CASSIVPSGNQETQYF. CDR3 bases: TGCGCCAGCAGCATTGTACCTAGCGGCAACCAAGAGACCCAGTACTTC.

The rearrangement links TRBV7-9 to TRBJ1-1; the D gene is possibly TRBD1 (5 bases). The V gene lost 2 bases and the J gene lost 4 bases, with 11 bases spanning the gap. Germline loops: CDR1 SEHNR, CDR2 FQNEAQ (reference sequence). This CDR3 spans 14 amino acids. The CDR3 DNA reads TGTGCCAGCAGCTTACGGGGGTCAGGCACTGAAGCTTTCTTT. Translation: CASSLRGSGTEAFF.

This clone was picked up one time. The DNA of the CDR3 is TGCGCCAGCAGCATTAGACAGGGTTCAGATACGCAGTATTTT. The encoded protein is CASSIRQGSDTQYF. J is TRBJ2-3 and V is TRBV5-1; 7 bases are shared with TRBD1. Germline V gene data show CDR1 as SGHRS and CDR2 as YFSETQ. The CDR3 runs to 14 residues. The J segment lost 4 bases and the V segment lost 4 bases, leaving 6 bases of the junction unmatched. The whole variable domain, filled in from reference TRBV5-1 and TRBJ2-3, reads KAGVTQTPRYLIKTRGQQVTLSCSPISGHRSVSWYQQTPGQGLQFLFEYFSETQRNKGNFPGRFSGRQFSNSRSEMNVSTLELGDSALYLCASSIRQGSDTQYFGPGTRLTVL.

This clone has a single count. This chain's CDR3 is CASSDLLAGGEEQFF. The CDR3 coding sequence is TGTGCCAGCAGCGACCTACTAGCGGGGGGGGAAGAGCAGTTCTTC. The chain uses TRBV11-1 and TRBJ2-1; 13 bases are shared with TRBD2. The V segment lost 5 bases and the J segment 10 bases; nucleotides outside the gene matches: 8. CDR3 length: 15 amino acids. Germline CDR1 is SGHAT and CDR2 is FQDESV (reference sequence).

The chain carries TRBV19 and TRBJ1-5; 7 bases are a match to TRBD1. V lost 6 bases and J lost 1; bases outside the gene matches: 3. Germline CDR1 reads LNHDA; CDR2 reads SQIVND (reference sequence). The CDR3 extends over 14 amino acids. In nucleotides, the CDR3 is TGTGCCAGTAGAGAGACAGGGAGCAATCAGCCCCAGCATTTT. Amino acids: CASRETGSNQPQHF.